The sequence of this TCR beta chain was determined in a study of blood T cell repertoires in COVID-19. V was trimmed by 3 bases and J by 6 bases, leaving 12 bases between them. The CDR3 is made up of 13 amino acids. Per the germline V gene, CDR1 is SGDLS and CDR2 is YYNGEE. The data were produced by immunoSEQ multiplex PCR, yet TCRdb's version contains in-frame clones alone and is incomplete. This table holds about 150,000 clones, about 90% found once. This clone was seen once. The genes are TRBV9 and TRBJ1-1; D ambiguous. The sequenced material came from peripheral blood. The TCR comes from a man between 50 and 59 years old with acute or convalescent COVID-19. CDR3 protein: CASSAGRVAEAFF. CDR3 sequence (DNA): TGTGCCAGCAGCGCCGGTCGGGTTGCTGAAGCTTTCTTT.